The clone carrying this T cell receptor beta chain was recorded a few times. The method was immunoSEQ multiplex PCR; TCRdb's version includes in-frame clones alone and lacks a portion of them. The sample lists roughly 35,000 clones, none appearing once, the ten largest making up around 7%. This specimen comes from a study of T cells after posttransplantation cyclophosphamide. Germline-derived CDR1 and CDR2 are SNHLY and FYNNEI. The CDR3 covers 13 residues. Trimming took 4 bases from V and 1 from J, leaving 7 bases between them. Sequencing was performed on PBMCs. This sequence was found in a woman between 50 and 59 years old in good health and a related stem cell transplant donor. The genes are TRBV2 and TRBJ1-1; no clear D. CDR3 residues: CASSVQWNTEAFF. DNA for the CDR3: TGTGCCAGCAGTGTCCAGTGGAACACTGAAGCTTTCTTT.